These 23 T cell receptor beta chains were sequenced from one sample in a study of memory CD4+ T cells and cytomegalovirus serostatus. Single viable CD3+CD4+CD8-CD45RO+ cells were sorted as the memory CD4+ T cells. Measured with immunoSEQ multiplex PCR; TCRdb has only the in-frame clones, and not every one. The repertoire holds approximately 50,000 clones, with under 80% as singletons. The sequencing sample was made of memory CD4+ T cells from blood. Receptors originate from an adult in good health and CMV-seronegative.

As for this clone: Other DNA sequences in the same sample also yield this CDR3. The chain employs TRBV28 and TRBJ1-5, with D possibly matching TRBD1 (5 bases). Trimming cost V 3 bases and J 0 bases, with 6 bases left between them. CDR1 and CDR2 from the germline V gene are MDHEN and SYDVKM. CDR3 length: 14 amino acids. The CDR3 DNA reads TGTGCCAGCAGTTTGGGGGGTAGCAATCAGCCCCAGCATTTT. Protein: CASSLGGSNQPQHF. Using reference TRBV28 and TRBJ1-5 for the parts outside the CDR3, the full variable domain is DVKVTQSSRYLVKRTGEKVFLECVQDMDHENMFWYRQDPGLGLRLIYFSYDVKMKEKGDIPEGYSVSREKKERFSLILESASTNQTSMYLCASSLGGSNQPQHFGDGTRLSIL.

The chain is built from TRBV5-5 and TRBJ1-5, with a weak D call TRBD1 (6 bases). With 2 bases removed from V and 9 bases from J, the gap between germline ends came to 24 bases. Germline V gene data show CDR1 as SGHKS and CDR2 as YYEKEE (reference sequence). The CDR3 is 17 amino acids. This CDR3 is CASSLTEAGHPSRPQHF. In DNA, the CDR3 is TGTGCCAGCAGCTTAACAGAGGCGGGACACCCTAGTCGGCCCCAGCATTTT.

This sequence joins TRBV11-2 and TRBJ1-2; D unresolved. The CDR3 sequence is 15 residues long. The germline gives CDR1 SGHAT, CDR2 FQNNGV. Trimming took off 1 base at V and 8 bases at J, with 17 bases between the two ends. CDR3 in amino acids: CASSLGPDPRQGYTF. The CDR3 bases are TGTGCCAGCAGCTTAGGCCCGGACCCTCGGCAAGGCTACACCTTC.

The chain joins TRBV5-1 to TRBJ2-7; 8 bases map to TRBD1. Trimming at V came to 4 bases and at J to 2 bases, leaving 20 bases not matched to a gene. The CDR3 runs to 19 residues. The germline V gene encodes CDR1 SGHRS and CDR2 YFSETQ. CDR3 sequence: CASSPKTGVGILATYEQYF. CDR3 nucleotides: TGCGCCAGCAGCCCTAAGACAGGGGTCGGAATACTAGCCACCTACGAGCAGTACTTC. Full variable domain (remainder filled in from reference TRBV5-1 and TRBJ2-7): KAGVTQTPRYLIKTRGQQVTLSCSPISGHRSVSWYQQTPGQGLQFLFEYFSETQRNKGNFPGRFSGRQFSNSRSEMNVSTLELGDSALYLCASSPKTGVGILATYEQYFGPGTRLTVT.

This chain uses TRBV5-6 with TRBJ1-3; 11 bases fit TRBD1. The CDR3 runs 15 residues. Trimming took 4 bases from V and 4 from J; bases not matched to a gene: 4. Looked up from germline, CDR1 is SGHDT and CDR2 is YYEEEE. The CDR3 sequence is CASSQDRGLGNTIYF. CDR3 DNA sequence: TGTGCCAGCAGCCAGGACAGGGGGCTAGGAAACACCATATATTTT. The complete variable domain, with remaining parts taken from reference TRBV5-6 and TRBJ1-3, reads DAGVTQSPTHLIKTRGQQVTLRCSPKSGHDTVSWYQQALGQGPQFIFQYYEEEERQRGNFPDRFSGHQFPNYSSELNVNALLLGDSALYLCASSQDRGLGNTIYFGEGSWLTVV.

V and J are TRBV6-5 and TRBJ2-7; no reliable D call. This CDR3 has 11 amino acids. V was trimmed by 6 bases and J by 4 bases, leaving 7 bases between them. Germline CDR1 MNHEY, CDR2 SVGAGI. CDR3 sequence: CASRDGYEQYF. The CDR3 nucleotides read TGTGCCAGCAGGGACGGATACGAGCAGTACTTC.

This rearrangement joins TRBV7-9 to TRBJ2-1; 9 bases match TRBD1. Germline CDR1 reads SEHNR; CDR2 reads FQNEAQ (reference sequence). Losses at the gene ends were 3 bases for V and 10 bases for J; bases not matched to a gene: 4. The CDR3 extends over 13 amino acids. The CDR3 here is CASSLGGTGEQFF. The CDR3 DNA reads TGTGCCAGCAGCTTGGGAGGGACAGGGGAGCAGTTCTTC.

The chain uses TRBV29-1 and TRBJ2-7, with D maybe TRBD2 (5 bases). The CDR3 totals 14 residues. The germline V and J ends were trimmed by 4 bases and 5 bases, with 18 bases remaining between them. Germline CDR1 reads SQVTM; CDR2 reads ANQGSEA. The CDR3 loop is CSVGRSEAQNEQYF. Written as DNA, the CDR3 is TGCAGCGTTGGACGTTCGGAGGCCCAGAACGAGCAGTACTTC.

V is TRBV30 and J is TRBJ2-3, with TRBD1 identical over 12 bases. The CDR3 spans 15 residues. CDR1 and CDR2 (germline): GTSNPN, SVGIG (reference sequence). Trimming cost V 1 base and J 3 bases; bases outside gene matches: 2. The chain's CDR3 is CAWSGDRGRTDTQYF. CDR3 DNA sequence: TGTGCCTGGAGTGGGGACAGGGGGCGGACAGATACGCAGTATTTT.

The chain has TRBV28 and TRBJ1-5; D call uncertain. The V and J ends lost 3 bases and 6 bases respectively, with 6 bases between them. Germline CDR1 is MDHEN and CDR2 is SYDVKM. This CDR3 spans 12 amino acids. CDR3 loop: CASSFLGQPQHF. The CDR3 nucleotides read TGTGCCAGCAGTTTTTTAGGTCAGCCCCAGCATTTT.

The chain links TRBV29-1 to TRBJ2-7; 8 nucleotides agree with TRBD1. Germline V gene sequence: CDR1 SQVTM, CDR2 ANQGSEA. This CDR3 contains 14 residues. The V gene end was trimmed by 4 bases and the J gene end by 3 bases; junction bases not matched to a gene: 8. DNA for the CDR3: TGCAGCGTTGCTACAGGGGGTCGACTCTACGAGCAGTACTTC. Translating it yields CSVATGGRLYEQYF.

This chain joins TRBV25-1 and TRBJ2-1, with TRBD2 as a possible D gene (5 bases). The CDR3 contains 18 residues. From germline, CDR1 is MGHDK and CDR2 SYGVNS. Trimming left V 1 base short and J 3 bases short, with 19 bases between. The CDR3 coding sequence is TGTGCCAGCAGTGAATCGGTCGCTAGCCTGATTTTCTACAATGAGCAGTTCTTC. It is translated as CASSESVASLIFYNEQFF.

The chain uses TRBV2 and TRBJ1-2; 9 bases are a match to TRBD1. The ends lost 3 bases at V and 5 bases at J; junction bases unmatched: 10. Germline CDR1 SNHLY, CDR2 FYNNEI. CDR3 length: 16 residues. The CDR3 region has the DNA TGTGCCAGCAGTGAGGGATCCGCGGGACAGGGATATGGCTACACCTTC. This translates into CASSEGSAGQGYGYTF.

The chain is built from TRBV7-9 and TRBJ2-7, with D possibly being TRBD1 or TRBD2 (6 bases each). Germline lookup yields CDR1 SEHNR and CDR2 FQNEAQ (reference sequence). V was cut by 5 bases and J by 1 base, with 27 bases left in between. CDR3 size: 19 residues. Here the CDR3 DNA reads TGTGCCAGCAGCCCCCGGGCATCGGGGGCTGGCTTCCTTTCCTACGAGCAGTACTTC. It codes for CASSPRASGAGFLSYEQYF.

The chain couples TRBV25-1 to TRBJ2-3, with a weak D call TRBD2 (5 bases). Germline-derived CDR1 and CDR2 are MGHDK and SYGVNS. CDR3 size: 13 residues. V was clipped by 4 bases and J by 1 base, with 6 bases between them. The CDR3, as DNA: TGTGCCAGCAGTGCAGCGGGCACAGATACGCAGTATTTT. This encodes CASSAAGTDTQYF.

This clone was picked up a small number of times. The CDR3 loop reads CATRDSTEAFF. The CDR3 region has the DNA TGTGCCACCAGGGATTCGACTGAAGCTTTCTTT. The chain combines TRBV10-3 with TRBJ1-1; D perhaps matches TRBD1 (5 bases). The CDR3 is made up of 11 amino acids. Germline lookup yields CDR1 ENHRY and CDR2 SYGVKD. V lost 10 bases and J lost 5, with 11 bases in between.

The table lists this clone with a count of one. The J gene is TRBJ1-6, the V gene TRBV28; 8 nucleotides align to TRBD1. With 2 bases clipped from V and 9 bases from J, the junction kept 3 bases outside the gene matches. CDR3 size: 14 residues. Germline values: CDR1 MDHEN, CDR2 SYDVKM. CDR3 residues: CASSLGQGASPLHF. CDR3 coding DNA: TGTGCCAGCAGTTTAGGACAGGGCGCTTCACCCCTCCACTTT.

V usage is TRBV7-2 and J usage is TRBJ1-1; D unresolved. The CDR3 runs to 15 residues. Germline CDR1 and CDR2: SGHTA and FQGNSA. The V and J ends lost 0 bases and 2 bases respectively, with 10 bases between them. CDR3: CASSLAHTSNTEAFF. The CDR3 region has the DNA TGTGCCAGCAGCTTAGCGCACACATCAAACACTGAAGCTTTCTTT.

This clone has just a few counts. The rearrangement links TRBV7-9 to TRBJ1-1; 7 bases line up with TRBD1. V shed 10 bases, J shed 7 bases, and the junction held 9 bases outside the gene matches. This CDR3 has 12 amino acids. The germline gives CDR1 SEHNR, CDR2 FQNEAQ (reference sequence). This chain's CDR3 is CAIHEGAVEAFF. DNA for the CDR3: TGTGCCATACACGAGGGGGCGGTTGAAGCTTTCTTT.

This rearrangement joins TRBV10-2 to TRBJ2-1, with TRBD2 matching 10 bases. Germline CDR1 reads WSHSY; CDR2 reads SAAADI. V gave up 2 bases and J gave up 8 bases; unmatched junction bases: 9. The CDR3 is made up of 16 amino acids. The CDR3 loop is CASSEGYSGRRDEQFF. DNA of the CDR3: TGCGCCAGCAGTGAGGGGTATAGCGGGAGGAGGGATGAGCAGTTCTTC.

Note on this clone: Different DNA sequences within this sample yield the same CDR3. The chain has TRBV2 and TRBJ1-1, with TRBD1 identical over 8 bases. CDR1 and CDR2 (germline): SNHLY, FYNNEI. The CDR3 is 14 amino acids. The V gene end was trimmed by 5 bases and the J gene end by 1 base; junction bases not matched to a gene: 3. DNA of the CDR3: TGTGCCAGCAGTAAAGGACAGGGGAACACTGAAGCTTTCTTT. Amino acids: CASSKGQGNTEAFF.

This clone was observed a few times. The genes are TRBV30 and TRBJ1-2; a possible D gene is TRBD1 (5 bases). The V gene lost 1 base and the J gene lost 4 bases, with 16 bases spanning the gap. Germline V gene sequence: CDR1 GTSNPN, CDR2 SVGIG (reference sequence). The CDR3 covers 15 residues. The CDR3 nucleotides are TGTGCCTGGAGTGCCCGGGGGAGGGCGACCTATGGCTACACCTTC. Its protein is CAWSARGRATYGYTF. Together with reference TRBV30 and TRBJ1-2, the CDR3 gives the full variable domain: SQTIHQWPATLVQPVGSPLSLECTVEGTSNPNLYWYRQAAGRGLQLLFYSVGIGQISSEVPQNLSASRPQDRQFILSSKKLLLSDSGFYLCAWSARGRATYGYTFGSGTRLTVV.

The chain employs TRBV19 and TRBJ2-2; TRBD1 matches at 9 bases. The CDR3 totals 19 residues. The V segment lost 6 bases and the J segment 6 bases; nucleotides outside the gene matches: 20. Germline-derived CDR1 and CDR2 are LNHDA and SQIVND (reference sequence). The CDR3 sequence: CASRSTRGGQGSAAGELFF. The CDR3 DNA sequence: TGTGCCAGTAGATCCACGAGAGGGGGACAGGGAAGCGCGGCCGGGGAGCTGTTTTTT. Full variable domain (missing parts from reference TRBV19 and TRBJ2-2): DGGITQSPKYLFRKEGQNVTLSCEQNLNHDAMYWYRQDPGQGLRLIYYSQIVNDFQKGDIAEGYSVSREKKESFPLTVTSAQKNPTAFYLCASRSTRGGQGSAAGELFFGEGSRLTVL.